A selection of T cell receptor beta chains follows, all from one sample in a study of identical twins. MiXCR was run by TCRdb on the 5' RACE reads, yielding one entry per CDR3 protein. The sample includes about 530,000 distinct CDR3 sequences, over 12% of them seen just once. This same sample was also taken into another study, of yellow fever vaccine responses in identical twins.

What was sequenced was CD4+ T cells sorted from blood. The receptors were sampled from a woman younger than 30 in good health. CDR3s include the opening cysteine and the closing phenylalanine or tryptophan. D genes are given only for firm matches. Some rows mark clone size as missing; the rest say once, few, many or name a class of expanded clone.

>TRBJ2-1|.|TRBD2|TRBV9
TGTGCCAGCAGCGTAGAGGTTGGGACTAGCGGCTACAATGAGCAGTTCTTC
CASSVEVGTSGYNEQFF
>TRBJ2-3|.|TRBD2|TRBV5-1
TGCGCCAGCAGCTATCGGACTAGAACAGATACGCAGTATTTT
CASSYRTRTDTQYF
>TRBJ2-2|.|TRBD1|TRBV6-4
TGTGCCAGCGGGACCGGGACAGGGGGCACCGGGGAGCTGTTTTTT
CASGTGTGGTGELFF
>TRBJ2-5|.|TRBD1|TRBV6-2/TRBV6-3
TGTGCCAGCAGTTACGGGACAGGGTTTGAGACCCAGTACTTC
CASSYGTGFETQYF
>TRBJ2-7|.|.|TRBV5-1
TGCGCCAGCACCCCCGGGACTCCTCAGTACGAGCAGTACTTC
CASTPGTPQYEQYF
>TRBJ2-4|few|.|TRBV11-1
TGTGCCAGCGGACCCTTACAGGGATGGGGGACGGCCAAAAACATTCAGTACTTC
CASGPLQGWGTAKNIQYF
>TRBJ1-4|.|.|TRBV2
TGTGCCAGCAGAAAACAGGGAAATAATGAAAAACTGTTTTTT
CASRKQGNNEKLFF
>TRBJ2-3|.|.|TRBV29-1
TGCAGCGTTGAACTTTCGGGGGCATCTTGGAGCACAGATACGCAGTATTTT
CSVELSGASWSTDTQYF
>TRBJ2-2|.|TRBD2|TRBV24-1
TGTGCCACCAGTGATTTGGATACTAGCGGGAGCTCCGGGGAGCTGTTTTTT
CATSDLDTSGSSGELFF
>TRBJ2-1|.|TRBD2|TRBV29-1
TGCAGCGTTTTCGTTAGCGGGAGGGCCGGTGAGCAGTTCTTC
CSVFVSGRAGEQFF
>TRBJ2-3|.|TRBD2|TRBV20-1
TGCAGTGCTACACTAGCGGGGGGCACAGATACGCAGTATTTT
CSATLAGGTDTQYF
>TRBJ1-3|few|.|TRBV29-1
TGCAGCGTGTCACACGGAAACACCATATATTTT
CSVSHGNTIYF
>TRBJ2-1|.|TRBD1|TRBV24-1
TGTGCCACCACTGACAGGGATGGATACAATGAGCAGTTCTTC
CATTDRDGYNEQFF
>TRBJ1-1|.|.|TRBV15
TGTGCCACCAGCAGCTACAGGAACACTGAAGCTTTCTTT
CATSSYRNTEAFF
>TRBJ2-1|few|TRBD1|TRBV29-1
TGCAGCGACAGGGGGCCGGGGAGGAATGAGCAGTTCTTC
CSDRGPGRNEQFF
>TRBJ2-6|few|TRBD1|TRBV28
TGTGCCAGCAGTTTATACAGGGGACCCCACTCTGGGGCCAACGTCCTGACTTTC
CASSLYRGPHSGANVLTF
>TRBJ2-2|.|.|TRBV7-3
TGTGCCAGCAGCCAACGACAGGAGGCCGGGGAGCTGTTTTTT
CASSQRQEAGELFF
>TRBJ2-5|few|TRBD1|TRBV12-3/TRBV12-4
TGTGCCAGCAGTTGGGGACAGGGGGTTAGAGAGACCCAGTACTTC
CASSWGQGVRETQYF
>TRBJ2-3|.|.|TRBV29-1
TGCAGCGCTGACTGGGGCACAGATACGCAGTATTTT
CSADWGTDTQYF
>TRBJ2-4|.|TRBD2|TRBV15
TGTGCCACCAGCAGGCAGACTAGCTCTGGCGTGTTTAACTTC
CATSRQTSSGVFNF
>TRBJ2-7|many|.|TRBV5-1
TGCGCCAGCAGCTTGGATTACTGGGGCACTAGTGGGAGGTCCTACGAGCAGTACTTC
CASSLDYWGTSGRSYEQYF
>TRBJ1-1|few|.|TRBV5-1
TGCGCCAGCAGCTTCTCACAGGGCGGGAGGACTGAAGCTTTCTTT
CASSFSQGGRTEAFF
>TRBJ2-1|.|.|TRBV2
TGTGCCAGCAGGTATACTAGTTTCAGGCAGTTCTTC
CASRYTSFRQFF
>TRBJ2-1|many|.|TRBV12-3/TRBV12-4
TGTGCCAGCAGTTTCGCCCCGAAGGTAGAGCAGTTCTTC
CASSFAPKVEQFF
>TRBJ2-2|.|TRBD1|TRBV5-1
TGCGCCAGCAGCACTGGAGACAGGGGGACCGGGGAGCTGTTTTTT
CASSTGDRGTGELFF
>TRBJ2-1|.|TRBD2|TRBV9
TGTGCCAGCAGCGTAGTCGAAACGGGAGGGAGTGAGCAGTTCTTC
CASSVVETGGSEQFF
>TRBJ2-7|.|TRBD2|TRBV24-1
TGTGCCACCACCTGGGGCGGGAGGGCCGCGACCTACGAGCAGTACTTC
CATTWGGRAATYEQYF
>TRBJ2-1|.|TRBD2|TRBV6-5
TGTGCCAGCAGTTACTCAGGACTAGCGGGAGCCAACTACAATGAGCAGTTCTTC
CASSYSGLAGANYNEQFF